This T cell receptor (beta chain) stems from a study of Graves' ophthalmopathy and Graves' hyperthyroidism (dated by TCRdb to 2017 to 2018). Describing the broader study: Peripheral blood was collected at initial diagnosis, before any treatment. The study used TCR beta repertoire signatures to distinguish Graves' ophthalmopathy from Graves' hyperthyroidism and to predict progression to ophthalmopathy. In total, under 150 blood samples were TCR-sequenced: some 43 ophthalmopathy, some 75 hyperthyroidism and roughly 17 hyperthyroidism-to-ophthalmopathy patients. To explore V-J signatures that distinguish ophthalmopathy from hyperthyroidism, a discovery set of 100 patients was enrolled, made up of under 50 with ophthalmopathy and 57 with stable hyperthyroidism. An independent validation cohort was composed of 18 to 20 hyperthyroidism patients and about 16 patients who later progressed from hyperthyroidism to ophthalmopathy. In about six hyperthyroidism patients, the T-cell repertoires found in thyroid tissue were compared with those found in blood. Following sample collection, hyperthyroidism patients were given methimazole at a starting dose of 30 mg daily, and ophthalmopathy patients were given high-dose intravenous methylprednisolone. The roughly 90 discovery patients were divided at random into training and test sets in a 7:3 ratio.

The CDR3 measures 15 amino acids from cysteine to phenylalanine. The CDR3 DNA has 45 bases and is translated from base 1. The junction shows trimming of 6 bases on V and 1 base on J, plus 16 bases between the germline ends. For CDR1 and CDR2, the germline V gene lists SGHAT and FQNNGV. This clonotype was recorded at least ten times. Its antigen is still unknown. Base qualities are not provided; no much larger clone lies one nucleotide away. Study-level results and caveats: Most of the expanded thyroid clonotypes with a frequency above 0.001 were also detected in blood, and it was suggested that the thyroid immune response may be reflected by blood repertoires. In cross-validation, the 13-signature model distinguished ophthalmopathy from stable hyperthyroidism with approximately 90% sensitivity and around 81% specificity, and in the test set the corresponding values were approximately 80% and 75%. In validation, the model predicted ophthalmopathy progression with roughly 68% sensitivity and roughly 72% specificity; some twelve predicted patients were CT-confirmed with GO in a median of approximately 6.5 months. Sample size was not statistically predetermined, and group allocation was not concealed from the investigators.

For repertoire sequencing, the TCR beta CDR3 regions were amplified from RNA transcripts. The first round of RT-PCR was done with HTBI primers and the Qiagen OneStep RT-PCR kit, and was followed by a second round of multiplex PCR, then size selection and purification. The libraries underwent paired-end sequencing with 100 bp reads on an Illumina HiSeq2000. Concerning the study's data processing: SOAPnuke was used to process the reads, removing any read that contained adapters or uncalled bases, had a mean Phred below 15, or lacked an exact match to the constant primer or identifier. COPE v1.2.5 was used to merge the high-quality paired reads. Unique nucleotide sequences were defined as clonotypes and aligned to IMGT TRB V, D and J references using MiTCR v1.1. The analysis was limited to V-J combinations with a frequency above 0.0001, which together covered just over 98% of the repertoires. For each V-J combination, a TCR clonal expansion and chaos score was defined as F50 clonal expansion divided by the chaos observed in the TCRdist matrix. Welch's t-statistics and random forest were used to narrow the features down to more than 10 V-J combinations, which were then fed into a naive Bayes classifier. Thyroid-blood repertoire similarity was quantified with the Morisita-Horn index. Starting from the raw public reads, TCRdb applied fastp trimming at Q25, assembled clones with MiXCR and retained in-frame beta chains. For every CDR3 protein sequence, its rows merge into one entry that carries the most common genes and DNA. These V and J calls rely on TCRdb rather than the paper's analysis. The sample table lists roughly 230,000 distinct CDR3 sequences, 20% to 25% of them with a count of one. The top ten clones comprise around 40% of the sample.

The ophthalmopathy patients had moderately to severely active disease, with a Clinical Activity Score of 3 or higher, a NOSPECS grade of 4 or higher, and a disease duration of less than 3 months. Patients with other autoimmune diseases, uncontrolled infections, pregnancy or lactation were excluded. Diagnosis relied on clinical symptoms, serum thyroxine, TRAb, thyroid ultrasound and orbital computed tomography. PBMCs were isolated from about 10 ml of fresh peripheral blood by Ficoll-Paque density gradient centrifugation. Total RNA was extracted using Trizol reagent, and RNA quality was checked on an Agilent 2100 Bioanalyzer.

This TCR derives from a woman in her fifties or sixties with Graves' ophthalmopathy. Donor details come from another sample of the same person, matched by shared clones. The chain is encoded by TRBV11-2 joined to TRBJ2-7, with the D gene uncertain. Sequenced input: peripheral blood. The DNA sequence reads TGTGCCAGCAGTTTGTCTACTGGCGATTCCTACGAGCAGTACTTC. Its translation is CASSLSTGDSYEQYF. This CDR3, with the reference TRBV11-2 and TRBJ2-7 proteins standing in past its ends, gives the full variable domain EAGVAQSPRYKIIEKRQSVAFWCNPISGHATLYWYQQILGQGPKLLIQFQNNGVVDDSQLPKDRFSAERLKGVDSTLKIQPAKLEDSAVYLCASSLSTGDSYEQYFGPGTRLTVT.